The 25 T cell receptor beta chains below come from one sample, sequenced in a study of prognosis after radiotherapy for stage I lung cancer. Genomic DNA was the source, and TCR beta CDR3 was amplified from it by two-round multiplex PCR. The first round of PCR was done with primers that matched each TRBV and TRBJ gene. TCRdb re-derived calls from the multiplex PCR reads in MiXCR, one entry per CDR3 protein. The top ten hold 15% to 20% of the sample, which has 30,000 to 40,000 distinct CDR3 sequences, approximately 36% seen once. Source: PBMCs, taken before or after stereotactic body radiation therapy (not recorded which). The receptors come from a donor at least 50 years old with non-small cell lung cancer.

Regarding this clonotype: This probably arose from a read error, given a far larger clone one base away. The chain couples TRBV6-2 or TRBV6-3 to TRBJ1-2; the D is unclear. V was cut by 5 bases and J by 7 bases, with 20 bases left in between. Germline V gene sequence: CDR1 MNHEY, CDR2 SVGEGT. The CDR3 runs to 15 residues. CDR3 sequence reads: CASSESLVIGSGYTF. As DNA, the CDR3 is TGTGCCAGCAGTGAATCGCTAGTCATAGGGAGTGGCTACACCTTC.

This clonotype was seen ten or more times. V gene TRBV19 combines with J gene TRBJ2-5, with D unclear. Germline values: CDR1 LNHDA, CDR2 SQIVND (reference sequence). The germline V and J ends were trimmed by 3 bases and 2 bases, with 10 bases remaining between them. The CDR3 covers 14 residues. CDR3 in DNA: TGTGCCAGTAGTATTGCCCAGATACAAGAGACCCAGTACTTC. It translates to CASSIAQIQETQYF.

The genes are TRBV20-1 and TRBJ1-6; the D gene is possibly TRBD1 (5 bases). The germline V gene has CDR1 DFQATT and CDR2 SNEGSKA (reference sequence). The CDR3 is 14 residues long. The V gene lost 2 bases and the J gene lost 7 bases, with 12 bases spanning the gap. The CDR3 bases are TGCAGTGCTAGATTGGCAGGGTTCAATTCACCCCTCCACTTT. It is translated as CSARLAGFNSPLHF.

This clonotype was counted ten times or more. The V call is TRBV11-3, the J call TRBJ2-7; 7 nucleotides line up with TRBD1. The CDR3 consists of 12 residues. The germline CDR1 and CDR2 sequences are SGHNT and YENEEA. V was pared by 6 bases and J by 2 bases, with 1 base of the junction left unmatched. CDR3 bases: TGTGCCAGCAGGACAGGGACCTACGAGCAGTACTTC. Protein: CASRTGTYEQYF. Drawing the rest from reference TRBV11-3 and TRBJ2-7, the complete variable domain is EAGVVQSPRYKIIEKKQPVAFWCNPISGHNTLYWYLQNLGQGPELLIRYENEEAVDDSQLPKDRFSAERLKGVDSTLKIQPAELGDSAVYLCASRTGTYEQYFGPGTRLTVT.

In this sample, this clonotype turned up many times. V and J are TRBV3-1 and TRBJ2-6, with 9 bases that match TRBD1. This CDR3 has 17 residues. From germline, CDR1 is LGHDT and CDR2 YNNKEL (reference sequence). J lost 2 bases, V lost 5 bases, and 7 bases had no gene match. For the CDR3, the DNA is TGTGCCAGCAGCTCTAACAGGGGGCGGACTGGGGCCAACGTCCTGACTTTC. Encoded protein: CASSSNRGRTGANVLTF. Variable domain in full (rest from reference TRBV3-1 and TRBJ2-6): DTAVSQTPKYLVTQMGNDKSIKCEQNLGHDTMYWYKQDSKKFLKIMFSYNNKELIINETVPNRFSPKSPDKAHLNLHINSLELGDSAVYFCASSSNRGRTGANVLTFGAGSRLTVL.

This CDR3 reads CASSLRADPSTDKKYF. The CDR3 region has the DNA TGTGCCAGCAGTTTACGCGCAGACCCCAGCACAGATAAGAAGTATTTT. V gene TRBV28 combines with J gene TRBJ2-3; D is uncertain. This CDR3 has 16 residues. The germline CDR1 and CDR2 sequences are MDHEN and SYDVKM. The V end lost 2 bases, the J end lost 13 bases, and 25 bases lay between the germline ends.

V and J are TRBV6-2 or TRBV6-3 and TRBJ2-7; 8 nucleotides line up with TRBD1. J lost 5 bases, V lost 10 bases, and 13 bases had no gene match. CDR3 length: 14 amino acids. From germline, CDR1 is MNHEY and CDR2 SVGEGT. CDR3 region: CAISLGQGIDEQYF. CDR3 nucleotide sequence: TGTGCCATCAGCCTTGGACAGGGAATCGACGAGCAGTACTTC.

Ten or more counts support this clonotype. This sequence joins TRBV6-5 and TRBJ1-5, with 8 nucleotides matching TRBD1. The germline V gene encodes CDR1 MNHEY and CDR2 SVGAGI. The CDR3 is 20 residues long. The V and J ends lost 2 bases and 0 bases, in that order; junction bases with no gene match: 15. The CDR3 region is CASSYQEKDRAFYSNQPQHF. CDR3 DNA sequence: TGTGCCAGCAGTTACCAAGAAAAGGACAGGGCATTCTATAGCAATCAGCCCCAGCATTTT.

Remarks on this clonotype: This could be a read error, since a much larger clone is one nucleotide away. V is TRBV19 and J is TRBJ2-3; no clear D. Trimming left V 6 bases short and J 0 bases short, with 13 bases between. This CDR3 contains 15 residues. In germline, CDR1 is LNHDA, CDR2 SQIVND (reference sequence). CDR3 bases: TGTGCCAGTAGGCCCTATTGGGGTAGCACAGATACGCAGTATTTT. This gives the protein CASRPYWGSTDTQYF.

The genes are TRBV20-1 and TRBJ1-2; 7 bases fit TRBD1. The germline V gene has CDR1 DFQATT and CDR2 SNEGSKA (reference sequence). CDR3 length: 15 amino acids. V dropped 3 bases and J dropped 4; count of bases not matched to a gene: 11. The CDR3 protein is CSASLSRQGRYGYTF. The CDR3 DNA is TGCAGTGCTAGTCTATCGAGACAGGGCCGCTATGGCTACACCTTC.

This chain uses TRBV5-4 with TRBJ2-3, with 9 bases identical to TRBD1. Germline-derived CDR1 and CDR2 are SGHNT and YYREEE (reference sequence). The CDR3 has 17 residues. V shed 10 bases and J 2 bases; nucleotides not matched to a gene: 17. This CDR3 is CAGTTGGVARPTDTQYF. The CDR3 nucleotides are TGTGCCGGCACCACAGGGGGCGTTGCCCGCCCCACAGATACGCAGTATTTT. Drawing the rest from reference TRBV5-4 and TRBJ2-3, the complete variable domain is ETGVTQSPTHLIKTRGQQVTLRCSSQSGHNTVSWYQQALGQGPQFIFQYYREEENGRGNFPPRFSGLQFPNYSSELNVNALELDDSALYLCAGTTGGVARPTDTQYFGPGTRLTVL.

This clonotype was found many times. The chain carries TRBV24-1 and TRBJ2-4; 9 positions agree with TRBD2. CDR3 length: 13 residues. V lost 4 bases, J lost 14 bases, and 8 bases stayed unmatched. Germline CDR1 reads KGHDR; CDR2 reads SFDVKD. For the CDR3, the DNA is TGTGCCACCAGTGAAACGGGCGGGAGGGAGGAGTACTTC. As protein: CATSETGGREEYF.

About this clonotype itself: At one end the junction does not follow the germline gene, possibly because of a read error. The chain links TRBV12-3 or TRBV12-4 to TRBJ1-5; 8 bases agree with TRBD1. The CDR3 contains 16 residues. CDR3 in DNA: TGTGCCGGCAGTGTCAGGGGGCTCGGTAGCAATCAGCCCCAGCATTTT. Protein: CAGSVRGLGSNQPQHF.

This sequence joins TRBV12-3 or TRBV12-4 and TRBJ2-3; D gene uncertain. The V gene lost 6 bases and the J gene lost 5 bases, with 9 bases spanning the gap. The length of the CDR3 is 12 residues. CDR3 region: CASSVGGDTQYF. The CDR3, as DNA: TGTGCCAGCAGCGTAGGTGGAGATACGCAGTATTTT.

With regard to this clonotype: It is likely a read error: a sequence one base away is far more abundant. CDR3 DNA sequence: TGTGCCAGCAGTTATCCCCGGGGGATAGCGGGAAACACCATATATTTT. It specifies CASSYPRGIAGNTIYF. V gene TRBV6-9 combines with J gene TRBJ1-3; possible D gene TRBD1, 5 bases. Looked up from germline, CDR1 is MNHGY and CDR2 is SVAAGI. Trimming took off 2 bases at V and 4 bases at J, with 15 bases between the two ends. The CDR3 spans 16 residues.

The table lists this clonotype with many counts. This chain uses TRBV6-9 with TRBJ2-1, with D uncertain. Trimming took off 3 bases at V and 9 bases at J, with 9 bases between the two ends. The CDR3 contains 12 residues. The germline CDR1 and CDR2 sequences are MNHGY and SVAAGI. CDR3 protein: CASSYLWGEQFF. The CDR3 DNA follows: TGTGCCAGCAGTTACCTCTGGGGTGAGCAGTTCTTC.

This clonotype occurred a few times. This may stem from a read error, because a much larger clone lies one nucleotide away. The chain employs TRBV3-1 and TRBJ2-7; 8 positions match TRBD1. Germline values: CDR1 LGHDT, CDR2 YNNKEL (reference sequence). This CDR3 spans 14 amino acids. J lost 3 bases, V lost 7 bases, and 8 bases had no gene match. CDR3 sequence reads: CASIRTGTGYEQYF. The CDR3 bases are TGTGCCAGCATCCGCACCGGGACAGGCTACGAGCAGTACTTC.

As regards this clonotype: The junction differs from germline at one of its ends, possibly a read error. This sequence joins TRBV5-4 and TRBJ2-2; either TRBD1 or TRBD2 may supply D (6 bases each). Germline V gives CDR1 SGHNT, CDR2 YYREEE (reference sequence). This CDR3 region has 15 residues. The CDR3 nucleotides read TGTGCCAGCAGCCCCGAGGGGGGACGCACCTGGGAGCTGTTTTTT. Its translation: CASSPEGGRTWELFF.

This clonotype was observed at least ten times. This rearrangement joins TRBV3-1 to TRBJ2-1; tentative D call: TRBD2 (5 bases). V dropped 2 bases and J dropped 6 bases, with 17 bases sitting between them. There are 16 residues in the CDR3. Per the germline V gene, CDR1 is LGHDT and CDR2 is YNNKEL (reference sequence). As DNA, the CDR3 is TGTGCCAGCAGCCAATACCTACAACTGGACTTCAATGAGCAGTTCTTC. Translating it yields CASSQYLQLDFNEQFF.

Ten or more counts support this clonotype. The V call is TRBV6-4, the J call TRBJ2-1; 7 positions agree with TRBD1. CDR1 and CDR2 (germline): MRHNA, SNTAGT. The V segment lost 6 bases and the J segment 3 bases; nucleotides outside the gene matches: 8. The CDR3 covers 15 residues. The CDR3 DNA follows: TGTGCCAGCAGCCCCGGAACAGGGGACTACAATGAGCAGTTCTTC. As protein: CASSPGTGDYNEQFF.

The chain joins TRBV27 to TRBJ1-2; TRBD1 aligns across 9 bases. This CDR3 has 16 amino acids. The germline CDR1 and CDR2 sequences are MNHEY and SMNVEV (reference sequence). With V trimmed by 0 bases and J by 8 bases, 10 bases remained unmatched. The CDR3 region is CASSLSIAGQGQGYTF. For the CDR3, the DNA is TGTGCCAGCAGTTTATCGATTGCGGGACAGGGACAGGGCTACACCTTC.

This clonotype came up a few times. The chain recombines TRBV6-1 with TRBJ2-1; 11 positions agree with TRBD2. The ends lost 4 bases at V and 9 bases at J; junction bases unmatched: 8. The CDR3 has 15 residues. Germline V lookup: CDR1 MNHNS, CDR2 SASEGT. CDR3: CASSVTSGSNGEQFF. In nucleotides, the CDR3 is TGTGCCAGCAGTGTCACTAGCGGGAGTAATGGTGAGCAGTTCTTC.

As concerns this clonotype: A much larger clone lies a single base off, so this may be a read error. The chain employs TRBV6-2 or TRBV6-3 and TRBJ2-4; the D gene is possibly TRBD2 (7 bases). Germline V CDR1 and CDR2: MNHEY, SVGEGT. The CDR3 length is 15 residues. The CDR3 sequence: CVSGMGQGAKNIQYF. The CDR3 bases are TGTGTCAGCGGGATGGGCCAGGGGGCCAAAAACATTCAGTACTTC.

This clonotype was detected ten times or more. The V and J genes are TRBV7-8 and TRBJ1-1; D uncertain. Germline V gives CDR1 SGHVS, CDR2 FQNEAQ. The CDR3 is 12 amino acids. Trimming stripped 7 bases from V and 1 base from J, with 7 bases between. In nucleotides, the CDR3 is TGTGCCAGCACTCGGGGGAACACTGAAGCTTTCTTT. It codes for CASTRGNTEAFF.

CDR3 sequence: CASSRPQGVPSGNTIYF. CDR3 in DNA: TGTGCCAGCAGCCGACCACAGGGGGTCCCCTCTGGAAACACCATATATTTT. The chain employs TRBV3-1 and TRBJ1-3; TRBD1 matches 8 bases. This CDR3 is built from 17 residues. Germline CDR1 LGHDT, CDR2 YNNKEL (reference sequence). Germline trimming cut 4 bases from V and 0 bases from J; bases unmatched to any gene: 8.